This is a list of T cell receptor beta chains from one sample in a study of blood T cell repertoires in COVID-19. Generated by immunoSEQ multiplex PCR, the TCRdb table keeps only in-frame clones and is missing some. The sample consists of about 110,000 clones, about 88% of them appearing once. Material: peripheral blood. The source of these receptors is a woman in her sixties or seventies who had recovered from COVID-19. The CDR3 runs from the conserved cysteine through the conserved F or W. D genes are given only for firm matches. Size is omitted from some rows. Given values are once, few, many or a class for expanded clones.

D gene: .
J gene: TRBJ2-2
clone size: .
V gene: TRBV28
CDR3 protein: CASSLRGDTGELFF
CDR3 DNA: TGTGCCAGCAGTTTGCGGGGAGACACCGGGGAGCTGTTTTTT

D gene: TRBD1
J gene: TRBJ2-2
clone size: .
V gene: TRBV28
CDR3 protein: CASQTGGATGELFF
CDR3 DNA: TGTGCCAGCCAGACAGGGGGCGCTACCGGGGAGCTGTTTTTT

D gene: TRBD2
J gene: TRBJ2-3
clone size: .
V gene: TRBV7-3
CDR3 protein: CASSLLGAGHTDTQYF
CDR3 DNA: TGTGCCAGCAGCTTATTGGGAGCGGGGCACACAGATACGCAGTATTTT

D gene: TRBD1
J gene: TRBJ1-1
clone size: .
V gene: TRBV30
CDR3 protein: CAWRYRGLSLVTEAFF
CDR3 DNA: TGTGCCTGGAGATACAGGGGGCTGAGCCTGGTCACTGAAGCTTTCTTT

D gene: .
J gene: TRBJ2-7
clone size: .
V gene: TRBV19
CDR3 protein: CASSIRDLSYEQYF
CDR3 DNA: TGTGCCAGTAGTATACGGGACTTATCCTACGAGCAGTACTTC

D gene: TRBD1
J gene: TRBJ1-2
clone size: .
V gene: TRBV2
CDR3 protein: CASRPTGGSFSYTF
CDR3 DNA: TGTGCCAGCAGGCCGACAGGGGGCTCGTTTAGCTACACCTTC

D gene: .
J gene: TRBJ1-1
clone size: .
V gene: TRBV7-3
CDR3 protein: CASSLIQGTEAFF
CDR3 DNA: TGTGCCAGCAGCTTAATTCAGGGCACTGAAGCTTTCTTT

D gene: .
J gene: TRBJ2-7
clone size: .
V gene: TRBV2
CDR3 protein: CASRDSGLYEQYF
CDR3 DNA: TGTGCCAGCAGGGATTCAGGGTTATACGAGCAGTACTTC

D gene: TRBD2
J gene: TRBJ2-1
clone size: .
V gene: TRBV7-3
CDR3 protein: CASSTVGGLASDEQFF
CDR3 DNA: TGTGCCAGCAGCACCGTGGGGGGACTAGCCAGCGATGAGCAGTTCTTC

D gene: TRBD2
J gene: TRBJ2-5
clone size: .
V gene: TRBV7-2
CDR3 protein: CASSPTSGRVQETQYF
CDR3 DNA: TGTGCCAGCAGCCCGACTAGCGGGAGGGTACAGGAGACCCAGTACTTC

D gene: .
J gene: TRBJ1-4
clone size: .
V gene: TRBV7-2
CDR3 protein: CASSLLGDGKLFF
CDR3 DNA: TGTGCCAGCAGCCTCCTGGGCGACGGAAAACTGTTTTTT

D gene: TRBD1
J gene: TRBJ1-2
clone size: .
V gene: TRBV3-1/TRBV3-2
CDR3 protein: CASSQERDSGYTF
CDR3 DNA: TGTGCCAGCAGCCAAGAGCGGGACAGTGGCTACACCTTC

D gene: TRBD1
J gene: TRBJ1-6
clone size: .
V gene: TRBV27
CDR3 protein: CASSLGPDREENSPLHF
CDR3 DNA: TGTGCCAGCAGTCTGGGACCCGACAGGGAGGAAAATTCACCCCTCCACTTT

D gene: .
J gene: TRBJ2-7
clone size: .
V gene: TRBV9
CDR3 protein: CASSRSEVVLYEQYF
CDR3 DNA: TGTGCCAGCTCGCGTTCCGAGGTGGTACTCTACGAGCAGTACTTC

D gene: TRBD2
J gene: TRBJ2-1
clone size: .
V gene: TRBV7-3
CDR3 protein: CASSLGPSGVGYEQFF
CDR3 DNA: TGTGCCAGCAGCTTAGGCCCTAGCGGGGTTGGTTATGAGCAGTTCTTC

D gene: TRBD2
J gene: TRBJ2-1
clone size: once
V gene: TRBV7-2
CDR3 protein: CASSSYGLVHGVYNEQFF
CDR3 DNA: TGTGCCAGCAGCTCCTACGGACTAGTTCACGGGGTATACAATGAGCAGTTCTTC

D gene: TRBD1
J gene: TRBJ2-6
clone size: .
V gene: TRBV9
CDR3 protein: CASPPGQAASGANVLTF
CDR3 DNA: TGTGCCTCCCCTCCAGGACAGGCGGCCTCTGGGGCCAACGTCCTGACTTTC

D gene: .
J gene: TRBJ2-3
clone size: .
V gene: TRBV6-5
CDR3 protein: CASGTAGTDTQYF
CDR3 DNA: TGTGCCAGCGGCACGGCGGGGACTGATACGCAGTATTTT

D gene: .
J gene: TRBJ2-3
clone size: .
V gene: TRBV10-3
CDR3 protein: CAISGHWGVGTDTQYF
CDR3 DNA: TGTGCCATCAGTGGGCACTGGGGGGTCGGCACAGATACGCAGTATTTT

D gene: .
J gene: TRBJ2-3
clone size: .
V gene: TRBV2
CDR3 protein: CASGQQGSSTDTQYF
CDR3 DNA: TGTGCCAGCGGTCAACAGGGATCGAGCACAGATACGCAGTATTTT

D gene: .
J gene: TRBJ2-1
clone size: .
V gene: TRBV5-1
CDR3 protein: CASTREVAYNEQFF
CDR3 DNA: TGCGCCAGCACTAGGGAGGTCGCCTACAATGAGCAGTTCTTC

D gene: .
J gene: TRBJ2-7
clone size: .
V gene: TRBV7-2
CDR3 protein: CASSFSLRAGGYEQYF
CDR3 DNA: TGTGCCAGCAGCTTTTCTCTGAGGGCCGGCGGTTACGAGCAGTACTTC

D gene: TRBD2
J gene: TRBJ2-3
clone size: .
V gene: TRBV11-1
CDR3 protein: CASRVGLAGIDTQYF
CDR3 DNA: TGTGCCAGCAGGGTGGGACTAGCGGGCATAGATACGCAGTATTTT

D gene: .
J gene: TRBJ1-5
clone size: few
V gene: TRBV12-3/TRBV12-4
CDR3 protein: CASSSPNQPQHF
CDR3 DNA: TGTGCCAGCAGTTCCCCGAATCAGCCCCAGCATTTT

D gene: TRBD1
J gene: TRBJ1-2
clone size: .
V gene: TRBV7-9
CDR3 protein: CASSLAVTGATGYTF
CDR3 DNA: TGTGCCAGCAGCTTAGCGGTTACAGGGGCGACTGGCTACACCTTC

D gene: TRBD1
J gene: TRBJ1-6
clone size: few
V gene: TRBV18
CDR3 protein: CASSQTGTGGYNSPLHF
CDR3 DNA: TGTGCCAGCTCACAAACCGGGACAGGGGGCTATAATTCACCCCTCCACTTT

D gene: TRBD1
J gene: TRBJ1-1
clone size: .
V gene: TRBV13
CDR3 protein: CASSFDRGPQVSEAFF
CDR3 DNA: TGTGCCAGCAGCTTCGACAGGGGTCCTCAAGTAAGTGAAGCTTTCTTT

D gene: TRBD1
J gene: TRBJ2-7
clone size: .
V gene: TRBV6-5
CDR3 protein: CASSYSWDRSSYEQYF
CDR3 DNA: TGTGCCAGCAGTTACTCCTGGGACAGGAGCTCCTACGAGCAGTACTTC